This is a list of T cell receptor beta chains from one sample in a study of human T cells and chemical hapten exposure. Via MiXCR, TCRdb re-called the RACE reads, giving one row per CDR3 protein. The sample lists just under 350,000 distinct CDR3 sequences, roughly 6.9% occurring once. Here the sequenced sample was whole blood, taken in connection with sensitization to the hapten diphenylcyclopropenone (DPC). The receptor source for this set is a woman aged 18 to 35 with alopecia areata. Some clones in this sample may be carry-over from other donors' samples. Both conserved end residues are part of each CDR3. The D gene is left open where the match is weak. Clone size is shown for a subset of rows, as once, few, many or a class of expanded clone.

d_call j_call clone_size v_call cdr3_nt cdr3_aa
- TRBJ1-1 few TRBV7-9 TGTGCCAGCGGTATGAACACTGAAGCTTTCTTT CASGMNTEAFF
TRBD1 TRBJ1-5 many TRBV7-2 TGTGCCAGCAGCCAGGGACAGCTACGCTCGCCCCAGCATTTT CASSQGQLRSPQHF
TRBD1 TRBJ1-2 - TRBV2 TGTGCCAGCAGGGCCGGGACAGGGCACGCTATGTCTAACTATGGCTACACCTTC CASRAGTGHAMSNYGYTF
- TRBJ2-5 once TRBV2 TGTGCCAGCAGTGATGGCTCATACCAAGAGACCCAGTACTTC CASSDGSYQETQYF
- TRBJ1-2 - TRBV12-3/TRBV12-4 TGTGCCAGCAGCCCCAGTGAGAGCTATGGCTACACCTTC CASSPSESYGYTF
- TRBJ2-3 many TRBV6-2/TRBV6-3 TGTGCCAGCAGTTACGGCCTGGATACGCAGTATTTT CASSYGLDTQYF
- TRBJ1-2 many TRBV12-5 TGTGCTAGTGGTTCAGAGAGCCTTGGTTGGTTTAACTATGGCTACACCTTC CASGSESLGWFNYGYTF
TRBD1 TRBJ1-1 - TRBV29-1 TGCAGCGCCGGGACAGCTTACACTGAAGCTTTCTTT CSAGTAYTEAFF
- TRBJ2-7 - TRBV18 TGTGCCAGCTCACCGTATCAGGGGTCCTACGAGCAGTACTTC CASSPYQGSYEQYF
- TRBJ1-5 many TRBV7-9 TGTGCCAGCAGCCGGGACCGTTCGGGGCCCCAGCATTTT CASSRDRSGPQHF
- TRBJ1-5 many TRBV11-2 TGTGCCAGCAGCTTAGATCCAGTGGAATATAGCAATCAGCCCCAGCATTTT CASSLDPVEYSNQPQHF
- TRBJ2-2 - TRBV13 TGTGCCAGCAGCTTAGAGGCGTCGGGGGCCGGGGAGCTGTTTTTT CASSLEASGAGELFF
- TRBJ2-4 - TRBV3-1 TGTGCCAGCAGCCAATCTGGACGAAACATTCAGTACTTC CASSQSGRNIQYF
- TRBJ2-7 - TRBV6-2/TRBV6-3 TGTGCCAGCAGCACCCAACTTTTCATTAGTCGGGAGCAGTACTTC CASSTQLFISREQYF
- TRBJ2-2 few TRBV12-3/TRBV12-4 TGTGCCAGCAGTTTGACTAGTGTCACCGGGGAGCTGTTTTTT CASSLTSVTGELFF
- TRBJ2-2 many TRBV29-1 TGCAGCGTTGGAGGAGGGCGGACCGGGGAGCTGTTTTTT CSVGGGRTGELFF
- TRBJ1-5 - TRBV10-2 TGCGCCAGCAGTGAAGGGCCCCCGTATAGCAATCAGCCCCAGCATTTT CASSEGPPYSNQPQHF
- TRBJ2-1 few TRBV20-1 TGCAGTGCTAACGCTGGATACAATGAGCAGTTCTTC CSANAGYNEQFF
- TRBJ2-7 few TRBV7-2 TGTGCCAGCACCCCCAAGGGGGGCGCATTTTACGAGCAGTACTTC CASTPKGGAFYEQYF
- TRBJ2-2 few TRBV15 TGTGCCACCAGCAGAGAAAGCCCTTTATATGCCGGGGAGCTGTTTTTT CATSRESPLYAGELFF
- TRBJ2-6 many TRBV7-2 TGTGCCAGCAGCTTGTTTTCTGGGGCCAACGTCCTGACTTTC CASSLFSGANVLTF
TRBD1 TRBJ2-6 few TRBV6-1 TGTGCCAGCAGTGTACAGGGGTTTCCCTCTGGGGCCAACGTCCTGACTTTC CASSVQGFPSGANVLTF
- TRBJ2-7 many TRBV6-6 TGTGCCAGCAGTTACTGGGACCCTGCCTCCTACGAGCAGTACTTC CASSYWDPASYEQYF
- TRBJ1-6 many TRBV21-1 TGTGCCAGCAGCACTGAAGGGTCGGTCGATTCACCCCTCCACTTT CASSTEGSVDSPLHF
- TRBJ2-3 many TRBV24-1 TGTGCCAAATTGACAGTTAGCACAGATACGCAGTATTTT CAKLTVSTDTQYF
- TRBJ1-5 many TRBV12-5 TGTGCTAGTGGTCCCCAGGGTATCGCTCAGCCCCAGCATTTT CASGPQGIAQPQHF
TRBD2 TRBJ2-5 - TRBV5-1 TGCGCCAGCAGCACTAGAGCGGGGGGCGGAGAGACCCAGTACTTC CASSTRAGGGETQYF
- TRBJ2-5 - TRBV7-2 TGTGCCAGCAATCGCCGGGTCGTTGGCGGAGAGACCCAGTACTTC CASNRRVVGGETQYF
- TRBJ2-1 - TRBV12-3/TRBV12-4 TGTGCCAGCAGTTCCGGACAGCTAGGGGTCTTC CASSSGQLGVF
TRBD1 TRBJ2-3 few TRBV6-5 TGTGCCAGCAGTCTTGTCGGACAGGGTGCAGATACGCAGTATTTT CASSLVGQGADTQYF
- TRBJ1-2 few TRBV28 TGTGCCAGCAGGGAATCGACAATAGATGGCTACACCTTC CASRESTIDGYTF
TRBD2 TRBJ2-1 many TRBV4-2 TGTGCCAGCAGCCAAGAGGGAGCGGGGGGCGTCAATGAGCAGTTCTTC CASSQEGAGGVNEQFF
- TRBJ1-1 many TRBV7-9 TGTGCCAGCAGCACCCGACAGAACACTGAAGCTTTCTTT CASSTRQNTEAFF
TRBD1 TRBJ2-3 many TRBV20-1 TGCAGTGCTGGGCCGAACAGGGGTGACACAGATACGCAGTATTTT CSAGPNRGDTDTQYF
- TRBJ1-6 few TRBV7-3 TGTGCCAGCAGCCGGTTGCCTACTGATTCACCCCTCCACTTT CASSRLPTDSPLHF
TRBD2 TRBJ2-7 few TRBV15 TGTGCCACCAGCAGAAGTTCCGGGACTAGCACCCACGAGCAGTACTTC CATSRSSGTSTHEQYF
TRBD1 TRBJ2-7 many TRBV15 TGTGCCACCAGCAGACTCCGGGACAGGGGATGGGAGCAGTACTTC CATSRLRDRGWEQYF
TRBD1 TRBJ1-3 few TRBV4-3 TGCGCCAGCAGCCAAGGGGACAGGACGATCTCTGGAAACACCATATATTTT CASSQGDRTISGNTIYF
TRBD2 TRBJ2-1 few TRBV12-5 TGTGCTAGTGGTTTGGTGCTAGCGGGGGCCTTCAATGAGCAGTTCTTC CASGLVLAGAFNEQFF
- TRBJ1-5 - TRBV28 TGTGCCAGCAGTCTCTTTAAGGGGGAGGGCAATCAGCCCCAGCATTTT CASSLFKGEGNQPQHF
TRBD2 TRBJ2-7 few TRBV6-5 TGTGCCAGCCAGCTAGCGGGGGGCGGTCTCTTTCACGAGCAGTACTTC CASQLAGGGLFHEQYF
TRBD1 TRBJ1-2 once TRBV7-2 TGTGCCAGCAGCTTAGCCGTGGGACAGGGCGGTTATGGCTACACCTTC CASSLAVGQGGYGYTF
TRBD2 TRBJ2-2 many TRBV13 TGTGCCAGCAGCTCCAGCGGGGACAACACCGGGGAGCTGTTTTTT CASSSSGDNTGELFF
- TRBJ1-5 - TRBV7-8 TGTGCCAGCAGCTCCCCTGGGGGGCAGCCCCAGCATTTT CASSSPGGQPQHF
- TRBJ2-5 many TRBV12-5 TGTGCTAGTGGTTTGCCGGGGACCCAGTACTTC CASGLPGTQYF